These T cell receptor beta chains were read from a single sample in a study of CD8 T cells in Susac syndrome. TCRdb reanalysed the immunoSEQ multiplex PCR reads using MiXCR and keeps one entry per CDR3 protein. The sample includes 210,000 or so distinct CDR3 sequences, roughly nine tenths of them seen just once. Sequencing input: CD8+ T cells from PBMCs. Source of these receptors: a human donor with multiple sclerosis. The CDR3 runs from the conserved cysteine through the conserved F or W. A D gene is named only where the DNA matches it firmly. Only some rows state a clone size, as once, few, many or a class for expanded clones.

d_call	j_call	clone_size	v_call	cdr3_length	cdr3_nt	cdr3_aa
TRBD1	TRBJ1-2	.	TRBV12-3/TRBV12-4	17	TGTGCCAGCAGACCAGGGACAGGTTATGTCGCTAACTATGGCTACACCTTC	CASRPGTGYVANYGYTF
.	TRBJ2-7	.	TRBV5-6	12	TGTGCCAGCAGCTGGGGGACGAACGAGCAGTACTTC	CASSWGTNEQYF
.	TRBJ2-1	.	TRBV30	11	TGTGCCTGGAGGCTTAACTTTGAGCAGTTCTTC	CAWRLNFEQFF
.	TRBJ2-7	.	TRBV4-2	13	TGTGCCAGCAGCCAGCCTAGCTCCTACGAGCAGTACTTC	CASSQPSSYEQYF
.	TRBJ1-4	.	TRBV29-1	13	TGCAGCGCCCTCGACAGTTCTAATGAAAAACTGTTTTTT	CSALDSSNEKLFF
.	TRBJ1-4	.	TRBV19	14	TGTGCCAGTAGTAACGGGCCTCCTAATGAAAAACTGTTTTTT	CASSNGPPNEKLFF
TRBD2	TRBJ2-3	once	TRBV9	17	TGTGCCAGCAGCGTTGGGGTCGGTGCGGGAGGCCGAGATACGCAGTATTTT	CASSVGVGAGGRDTQYF
TRBD1	TRBJ1-3	.	TRBV9	15	TGTGCCAGCAGCGAAAGGGACAGCTCTGGAAACACCATATATTTT	CASSERDSSGNTIYF
TRBD2	TRBJ2-1	.	TRBV9	14	TGTGCCAGCAGCTCCGGGACTAGTTACAATGAGCAGTTCTTC	CASSSGTSYNEQFF
.	TRBJ1-1	.	TRBV19	15	TGTGCCAGTAGTCAATCGTTGTGGGGACGGGCTGAAGCTTTCTTT	CASSQSLWGRAEAFF
TRBD2	TRBJ2-6	.	TRBV9	16	TGTGCCAGCAGCGCCGTAGCGGGACGTGGGGCCAACGTCCTGACTTTC	CASSAVAGRGANVLTF
.	TRBJ2-7	.	TRBV9	14	TGTGCCAGCAGCGTTCTAGCAACCTCCTACGAGCAGTACTTC	CASSVLATSYEQYF
TRBD1	TRBJ2-7	.	TRBV29-1	13	TGCAGCGTAGCCGGGACAGGGGCGAGGGAGCAGTACTTC	CSVAGTGAREQYF
.	TRBJ2-7	.	TRBV6-5	15	TGTGCCAGCAGTTACGTGGAGGAAGGACCCTACGAGCAGTACTTC	CASSYVEEGPYEQYF
TRBD2	TRBJ2-1	once	TRBV7-9	14	TGTGCCAGCAGGAGCGGGAGGGCGGTCGATGAGCAGTTCTTC	CASRSGRAVDEQFF
TRBD1	TRBJ2-6	few	TRBV6-5	16	TGTGCCAGCAGTTACGGGACAGGGACTGGGGCCAACGTCCTGACTTTC	CASSYGTGTGANVLTF
.	TRBJ2-1	.	TRBV7-8	16	TGTGCCAGCAGCCTCCGGACCGGGGGGCCGAACAATGAGCAGTTCTTC	CASSLRTGGPNNEQFF
.	TRBJ1-1	.	TRBV2	16	TGTGCCAGCAGTGTCCTCCCTCGGGAGGAAGGCACTGAAGCTTTCTTT	CASSVLPREEGTEAFF
TRBD1	TRBJ2-7	.	TRBV5-1	16	TGCGCCAGCAGCTTCTCGTTGGACAGGCCCACCTACGAGCAGTACTTC	CASSFSLDRPTYEQYF
.	TRBJ2-1	.	TRBV7-2	15	TGTGCCAGCAGCCCTTTGAGCCAGTACGACAATGAGCAGTTCTTC	CASSPLSQYDNEQFF
.	TRBJ1-5	.	TRBV27	16	TGTGCCAGCAGTTTAATTGGGGGGTCGAGAAATCAGCCCCAGCATTTT	CASSLIGGSRNQPQHF
.	TRBJ1-2	.	TRBV30	12	TGTGCCTGGACGGGGGAGTCCTATGGCTACACCTTC	CAWTGESYGYTF
.	TRBJ2-6	.	TRBV15	16	TGTGCCACCAGCAGTACAGGACGAACTGGGGCCAACGTCCTGACTTTC	CATSSTGRTGANVLTF
TRBD1	TRBJ1-3	.	TRBV18	17	TGTGCCAGCTCACCAACAGGGGCTTCGGCCTCTGGAAACACCATATATTTT	CASSPTGASASGNTIYF
TRBD2	TRBJ2-5	.	TRBV2	14	TGTGCCAGATCCGGACCGGGAGGGGAAGAGACCCAGTACTTC	CARSGPGGEETQYF
.	TRBJ2-3	.	TRBV9	11	TGTGCCAGCAGCGCCGGGGATACGCAGTATTTT	CASSAGDTQYF
TRBD1	TRBJ1-2	.	TRBV4-1	19	TGCGCCAGCAGCCCCAAAATCGGAGGACAGGGGGCAATCGGCTATGGCTACACCTTC	CASSPKIGGQGAIGYGYTF
.	TRBJ2-1	.	TRBV11-2	15	TGTGCCAGCAGCTTGGGACTGGGTCAGGGGAATGAGCAGTTCTTC	CASSLGLGQGNEQFF
.	TRBJ1-1	.	TRBV14	15	TGTGCCAGCAGCCTTATCGAATCCGAATGGACTGAAGCTTTCTTT	CASSLIESEWTEAFF
TRBD2	TRBJ2-1	.	TRBV9	19	TGTGCCAGCAGCGTAGTGGGACTAGCGGCTCAAAGCTCCTACAATGAGCAGTTCTTC	CASSVVGLAAQSSYNEQFF
.	TRBJ2-7	.	TRBV7-9	14	TGTGCCAGCATCAAAACAGGGAACGACTACGAGCAGTACTTC	CASIKTGNDYEQYF
TRBD1	TRBJ1-2	.	TRBV12-3/TRBV12-4	15	TGTGCCAGCAGTTTGATAGGCGGGACAGGGGACGGCTACACCTTC	CASSLIGGTGDGYTF
.	TRBJ1-4	.	TRBV29-1	12	TGCAGCGTTGAAGATCGCGGCGGGCAACTGTTTTTT	CSVEDRGGQLFF
TRBD2	TRBJ2-5	.	TRBV5-6	15	TGTGCCAGCAGCGTAAGCGGGGCCCTGCAGGAGACCCAGTACTTC	CASSVSGALQETQYF
.	TRBJ2-2	.	TRBV5-1	13	TGCGCCAGCACTCGAGATAGTCCCGGGGAGCTGTTTTTT	CASTRDSPGELFF
.	TRBJ2-5	once	TRBV4-1	14	TGCGCCAGCAGCACCTTCGACAGCCAAGAGACCCAGTACTTC	CASSTFDSQETQYF
.	TRBJ2-5	once	TRBV20-1	16	TGCAGTGCTAGCACCCCCGCACCGAAAATGGGAGAGACCCAGTACTTC	CSASTPAPKMGETQYF
.	TRBJ2-5	.	TRBV7-8	14	TGTGCCTCGCAGTTCCTAGTAAGGGGAGAGACCCAGTACTTC	CASQFLVRGETQYF
.	TRBJ1-1	.	TRBV5-8	14	TGTGCCAGCAGCTTGATAAGGGGGAACACTGAAGCTTTCTTT	CASSLIRGNTEAFF
.	TRBJ1-5	.	TRBV28	13	TGTGCCAGCAGTCGGCAGTACAATCAGCCCCAGCATTTT	CASSRQYNQPQHF
.	TRBJ2-7	few	TRBV5-4	14	TGTGCCAGCAGCTTGGAGTCAGGGACCCACGAGCAGTACTTC	CASSLESGTHEQYF
.	TRBJ2-1	.	TRBV25-1	20	TGTGCCAGCAGTGAACACCCGGGACTCACCCTAGGGGGATCCTACAATGAGCAGTTCTTC	CASSEHPGLTLGGSYNEQFF
TRBD2	TRBJ2-1	.	TRBV7-8	19	TGTGCCAGCAGCCCCGGACTAGCGGGGGGGCTAAGCTCCTACAATGAGCAGTTCTTC	CASSPGLAGGLSSYNEQFF
TRBD1	TRBJ1-1	.	TRBV19	18	TGTGCCAGTAGTATTGGGGGACAGGGGATTAGATGGGACACTGAAGCTTTCTTT	CASSIGGQGIRWDTEAFF
.	TRBJ2-5	.	TRBV13	13	TGTGCCAGCAGCTCTCCCCTAGGGGAGACCCAGTACTTC	CASSSPLGETQYF